A single T cell receptor beta chain is shown here with its context. Its specificity is not known. The data derive from a study of T cells in localized non-small cell lung cancer. Study outcomes and limitations: An association was observed between higher blood T cell density and longer overall survival. Peak T cell clonality was found in uninvolved adjacent lung, exceeding tumor. Out of the top 100 tumor clones, a median approximately 50 were seen in adjacent lung. Heterogeneity cannot be ruled out, as sequencing used one tumor region only.

Clones were sequenced by immunoSEQ multiplex PCR, and TCRdb holds only the in-frame ones, with some missing. Of over 50,000 clones in the sample, 90% are singletons; the top ten hold approximately 2%. The TCR originated in a woman aged 35-75 years with stage I lung adenocarcinoma. This specimen was peripheral blood, taken before any cancer treatment.

CDR3 sequence: CASSPGQANQPQHF. CDR3 coding DNA: TGTGCCAGCTCACCGGGACAGGCCAATCAGCCCCAGCATTTT. This chain connects TRBV18 to TRBJ1-5; 8 nucleotides match TRBD1. CDR3 size: 14 residues. With V trimmed by 3 bases and J by 3 bases, 1 base remained unmatched. CDR1 is KGHSH and CDR2 is LQKENI in the germline V gene.